The subject of this entry is one TCR beta chain. Donors in Cohort 3 counted as recovered after two negative PCRs, clearance, or symptom resolution. The sample comes from a study of blood T cell repertoires in COVID-19. TCRdb keeps only in-frame clones here, not all; method: immunoSEQ multiplex PCR. The repertoire consists of 200,000 to 250,000 clones, with over 75% occurring once and the leading ten covering more than 3%. From germline, CDR1 is LNHDA and CDR2 SQIVND (reference sequence). V was pared by 5 bases and J by 7 bases, with 5 bases of the junction left unmatched. The CDR3 sequence is 15 residues long.

The receptor comes from an older woman who had recovered from COVID-19. The V call is TRBV19, the J call TRBJ2-1; TRBD2 aligns across 13 bases. Sequenced: PBMCs or T cells enriched from blood (not recorded which). Here the CDR3 DNA reads TGTGCCAGTAGTTCACGACTAGCGGGAGGAAATGAGCAGTTCTTC. It specifies CASSSRLAGGNEQFF.